Each of the 3 T cell receptor beta chains below was sequenced from the same sample in a study of molecular identifiers for immune sequencing clone quantification. TCRdb used MiXCR to reprocess the PCR reads, holding one entry per CDR3 protein. The table records about 320,000 distinct CDR3 sequences, about a quarter of them present only once. The sample taken for sequencing was naive CD8+ T cells from blood, with Jurkat cell RNA spiked in. Sample subset: FACS-sorted CD8+CD4-CCR7+CD45RA+ naive T cells. These receptors came from a human donor in good health. Some libraries in this study had Jurkat cell RNA spiked in.

Comments on this clonotype: A read error is possible here, since a much larger clone lies one base away. The chain links TRBV12-3 or TRBV12-4 to TRBJ1-2, with D perhaps matching TRBD1 (6 bases). The CDR3 is made up of 16 amino acids. In DNA, the CDR3 is TGTGACAGCAGTTTAGTCGGAGTGGACAGTCCTCCCGGCTACACCTTC. This translates into CDSSLVGVDSPPGYTF.

This clonotype was found many times. In DNA form, the CDR3 reads TGCAGCGTTGTCGAGGGTACCGGGGAGCTGTTTTTT. Translated: CSVVEGTGELFF. The V call is TRBV29-1, the J call TRBJ2-2; D might be TRBD2 (5 bases). Deletions cut 4 bases from V and 5 bases from J, with 8 bases between. Per the germline V gene, CDR1 is SQVTM and CDR2 is ANQGSEA. CDR3 size: 12 residues.

Points on this clonotype: The germline gene is not matched at one end of the junction; a read error may be the cause. The rearrangement uses TRBV25-1 and TRBJ2-5; D not certain. This CDR3 comprises 11 residues. Per germline, CDR1 MGHDK and CDR2 SYGVNS. The chain's CDR3 is CASSDGVTQLF. For the CDR3, the DNA is TGTGCCAGCAGTGATGGAGTGACCCAGCTCTTC. Based on the CDR3 plus reference TRBV25-1 and TRBJ2-5, the full variable domain is EADIYQTPRYLVIGTGKKITLECSQTMGHDKMYWYQQDPGMELHLIHYSYGVNSTEKGDLSSESTVSRIRTEHFPLTLESARPSHTSQYLCASSDGVTQLFGPGTRLLVL.